This T cell receptor (beta chain) came from a study of T cell responses to AZD1222 COVID-19 vaccine. Data came from immunoSEQ multiplex PCR; TCRdb stores just in-frame clones and leaves some out. The data show 100,000 or so clones, 90% seen once. This CDR3 contains 13 residues. CDR1 and CDR2 (germline): SNHLY, FYNNEI. The chain combines TRBV2 with TRBJ2-2; TRBD2 might be the D (6 bases). Specimen: peripheral blood, collected on day 0 of AZD1222 vaccination. This sequence was found in an adult in good health. As DNA, the CDR3 is TGTGCAGGGAGCGGGTATTTCACCGGGGAGCTGTTTTTT. It is translated as CAGSGYFTGELFF.